This T cell receptor beta chain was sequenced during a study of radiotherapy plus CTLA-4 blockade in lung cancer. Overall study: Objective responses were seen in over 15% of patients, disease control in around 30%.

Clones were read by immunoSEQ multiplex PCR, and TCRdb kept only the in-frame ones, dropping some. The data contain roughly 44,000 clones, 70% to 90% of them singletons. The CDR3 totals 15 residues. The germline gives CDR1 SGHRS, CDR2 YFSETQ. V was trimmed by 0 bases and J by 1 base, leaving 8 bases between them. The starting material was peripheral blood, obtained from a patient treated with radiotherapy plus ipilimumab. The chain uses TRBV5-1 and TRBJ1-5; no definite D call. The receptor was derived from a human donor with non-small cell lung cancer whose response to radiotherapy plus ipilimumab could not be evaluated. Here the CDR3 DNA reads TGCGCCAGCAGCTTGGACGCGGGAAGCAATCAGCCCCAGCATTTT. Amino acids: CASSLDAGSNQPQHF.